This T cell receptor (beta chain) was found in a study of shared clonotypes between healthy human individuals. CDR1 and CDR2 (germline): MNHNS, SASEGT. The J segment lost 5 bases and the V segment lost 3 bases, leaving 6 bases of the junction unmatched. This CDR3 contains 14 residues. Points on this clone: The antigen remains undetermined.

Every donor, a Caucasian adult, lived in Nashville, Tennessee. Here immunoSEQ multiplex PCR was the method, and the copy in TCRdb shows in-frame clones only, minus some. The sample has about 1.1 million clones; approximately 80% are singletons. General study points: Non-shared clonotypes displayed generation probabilities falling below those of clonotypes present in all four donors.

This sequence originates from a man aged 18 to 30 in good health. Some clones in this sample may be carry-over from other donors' samples. Sequenced sample: memory CD4+ T cells from PBMCs. The subset is: CD45RA-negative fraction. The genes are TRBV6-1 and TRBJ1-1; TRBD1 agrees at 7 bases. DNA of the CDR3: TGTGCCAGCAGTGATTCGCAGGGGGTTACTGAAGCTTTCTTT. It encodes CASSDSQGVTEAFF.